This T cell receptor beta chain was recorded in a study of control samples from healthy donors and cancer patients. Only in-frame clones appear in the TCRdb table, and some are missing; sequencing was by immunoSEQ multiplex PCR. Here the sample spans approximately 100,000 clones, about 89% being singletons. Per the germline V gene, CDR1 is LNHDA and CDR2 is SQIVND (reference sequence). With 3 bases removed from V and 7 bases from J, the gap between germline ends came to 15 bases. The CDR3 runs 14 residues. The sequenced sample consisted of blood. V usage is TRBV19 and J usage is TRBJ1-2; possibly TRBD1 for D (5 bases). This TCR derives from a man in his thirties or forties in good health. CDR3 loop: CASSMSGTAGGYTF. In DNA, the CDR3 is TGTGCCAGTAGTATGAGTGGGACCGCCGGTGGCTACACCTTC. Looking up the rest from reference TRBV19 and TRBJ1-2 gives the full variable domain: DGGITQSPKYLFRKEGQNVTLSCEQNLNHDAMYWYRQDPGQGLRLIYYSQIVNDFQKGDIAEGYSVSREKKESFPLTVTSAQKNPTAFYLCASSMSGTAGGYTFGSGTRLTVV.